This entry lists 22 T cell receptor beta chains sequenced from one sample in a study of blood T cells in healthy people across ages. A sample-barcoded 5' primer and a J-beta primer mix were used in a second PCR of about 7 to 11 cycles. MiXCR, run by TCRdb on the 5' RACE reads, gives a single entry per CDR3 protein. The table shows about 1.4 million distinct CDR3 sequences, with approximately 60% occurring only once. Sequenced sample: blood. These receptors all come from a man between 18 and 35 years old in good health.

The chain has TRBV4-1 and TRBJ2-5; 11 positions agree with TRBD2. The CDR3 runs 18 residues. V shed 1 base and J 2 bases; nucleotides not matched to a gene: 9. CDR1 and CDR2 from the germline V gene are MGHRA and YSYEKL. CDR3 region: CASSQVNPRLAGQETQYF. The CDR3 DNA is TGCGCCAGCAGCCAAGTTAATCCTCGACTAGCGGGGCAAGAGACCCAGTACTTC.

This sequence joins TRBV29-1 and TRBJ1-2; D uncertain. CDR3 length equals 13 residues. Trimming removed 0 bases at V and 4 bases at J, with 9 bases between. Germline CDR1 is SQVTM and CDR2 is ANQGSEA. The CDR3 sequence: CSVEDEASYGYTF. For the CDR3, the DNA is TGCAGCGTTGAAGATGAGGCTTCCTATGGCTACACCTTC.

This clonotype was seen only a few times. The DNA for the CDR3 is TGTGCCAGCAGTGGACAAGGGACAGGGGGCTTCCACGAGCAGTACTTC. It is translated as CASSGQGTGGFHEQYF. The chain combines TRBV27 with TRBJ2-7; TRBD1 aligns across 12 bases. V was pared by 5 bases and J by 5 bases, with 10 bases of the junction left unmatched. The CDR3 totals 16 residues. Germline CDR1 MNHEY, CDR2 SMNVEV (reference sequence).

With regard to this clonotype: One junction end does not reproduce the germline sequence, and a read error may be involved. The V and J genes are TRBV25-1 and TRBJ2-4, with D unclear. The CDR3 totals 13 residues. Germline CDR1 and CDR2: MGHDK and SYGVNS. CDR3 in DNA: TGTGCCAACAGTGCCGCGAGCATAAACATTCAGTACTTC. Translated, it gives CANSAASINIQYF.

V is TRBV7-2 and J is TRBJ1-5; D possibly corresponds to TRBD1 (5 bases). The V gene's germline CDR1 is SGHTA and CDR2 FQGNSA. V was cut by 6 bases and J by 7 bases, with 16 bases left in between. The CDR3 covers 14 residues. The CDR3 region has the DNA TGTGCCAGCAGTAATAGGGAAGGGGAACAGCCCCAGCATTTT. It specifies CASSNREGEQPQHF.

The rearrangement links TRBV15 to TRBJ2-7, with TRBD2 matching over 8 bases. From germline, CDR1 is LNHNV and CDR2 YYDKDF (reference sequence). V gave up 1 base and J gave up 3 bases; unmatched junction bases: 5. The CDR3 runs to 15 residues. The CDR3 loop is CATSRVTSGYYEQYF. DNA of the CDR3: TGTGCCACCAGCAGAGTCACTAGCGGCTACTACGAGCAGTACTTC.

The V and J genes are TRBV4-2 and TRBJ2-3; D ambiguous. The ends were cut back, 1 base at V and 2 bases at J, with 13 bases in the middle. Germline CDR1 LGHNA, CDR2 YNFKEQ. This CDR3 comprises 16 residues. This CDR3 reads CASSQAPSILTDTQYF. The CDR3 coding sequence is TGTGCCAGCAGCCAAGCCCCCTCGATACTCACAGATACGCAGTATTTT.

This chain uses TRBV29-1 with TRBJ2-5; a possible D gene is TRBD1 (6 bases). The V gene's germline CDR1 is SQVTM and CDR2 ANQGSEA. Trimming removed 4 bases from V and 2 bases from J, with 20 bases in between. The CDR3 extends over 16 amino acids. The CDR3 nucleotides are TGCAGCGTTGGTTCTTTCAGGTTCGGACAGCAAGAGACCCAGTACTTC. Protein sequence: CSVGSFRFGQQETQYF.

This clonotype showed up just a few times. The chain combines TRBV29-1 with TRBJ2-7; D may be TRBD2 (6 bases). V was pared by 5 bases and J by 2 bases, with 13 bases between. The CDR3 length is 13 residues. Germline V gene lookup returns CDR1 SQVTM and CDR2 ANQGSEA. Here the CDR3 DNA reads TGCAGCGTTCGGCGGGGCGGACCCTACGAGCAGTACTTC. Its translation: CSVRRGGPYEQYF.

The chain employs TRBV20-1 and TRBJ2-1; 7 nucleotides align to TRBD2. J lost 3 bases, V lost 2 bases, and 16 bases had no gene match. Per the germline V gene, CDR1 is DFQATT and CDR2 is SNEGSKA (reference sequence). The CDR3 length is 18 residues. The CDR3 here is CSARPTYGGGRIYNEQFF. In DNA, the CDR3 is TGCAGTGCTAGACCTACATATGGTGGCGGGAGAATCTACAATGAGCAGTTCTTC.

This rearrangement joins TRBV7-9 to TRBJ2-1; the D call may be TRBD1 or TRBD2 (5 bases each). Trimming pared 2 bases from V and 3 bases from J, leaving 26 bases between. CDR1 and CDR2 (germline): SEHNR, FQNEAQ (reference sequence). The CDR3 runs 20 residues. The CDR3 DNA is TGTGCCAGCAGCTTAACCCCAGGGCTTGGACCCTCCGGGAACTACAATGAGCAGTTCTTC. This translates into CASSLTPGLGPSGNYNEQFF.

The gene calls are TRBV20-1 and TRBJ2-1; TRBD2 matches 9 bases. This CDR3 is built from 16 residues. Germline trimming cut 1 base from V and 4 bases from J; bases unmatched to any gene: 8. Germline V gene lookup returns CDR1 DFQATT and CDR2 SNEGSKA (reference sequence). The CDR3 DNA reads TGCAGTGCTAGAGGCCCCCCGCGGGGGGGTTACAATGAGCAGTTCTTC. It codes for CSARGPPRGGYNEQFF.

The gene calls are TRBV12-3 or TRBV12-4 and TRBJ1-1; no definite D call. Trimming pared 3 bases from V and 6 bases from J, leaving 11 bases between. CDR3 length equals 13 residues. The CDR3 sequence: CASSFLGYSEAFF. As DNA, the CDR3 is TGTGCCAGCAGTTTCCTGGGGTACTCTGAAGCTTTCTTT.

The V and J genes are TRBV7-8 and TRBJ2-2; 7 nucleotides agree with TRBD2. After removal of 1 base from V and 2 bases from J, the junction contained 7 bases not matched to a gene. Germline V lookup: CDR1 SGHVS, CDR2 FQNEAQ. The CDR3 spans 17 residues. The CDR3 DNA sequence: TGTGCCAGCAGCTTAGATCGCCTAGCGGAAAACACCGGGGAGCTGTTTTTT. Encoded protein: CASSLDRLAENTGELFF.

The chain uses TRBV14 and TRBJ2-7; perhaps TRBD1 as D (6 bases). CDR3 length: 15 amino acids. Germline values: CDR1 SGHDN, CDR2 FVKESK. V lost 2 bases and J lost 4, with 15 bases in between. The DNA of the CDR3 is TGTGCCAGCAGCCAATTTCCCGGGACAAGATACGAGCAGTACTTC. This gives the protein CASSQFPGTRYEQYF.

The chain links TRBV14 to TRBJ1-6; D remains unclear. This CDR3 has 16 amino acids. Germline V CDR1 and CDR2: SGHDN, FVKESK. Between the trimmed V and J ends, which lost 3 bases and 4 bases, there was a span of 13 bases. CDR3 sequence (DNA): TGTGCCAGCAGCCACCTACCAGGCGGATATAATTCACCCCTCCACTTT. Its translation: CASSHLPGGYNSPLHF.

In its sample, this clonotype was seen once. The chain recombines TRBV12-3 or TRBV12-4 with TRBJ2-5; 13 nucleotides agree with TRBD2. The CDR3 totals 15 residues. Trimming cost V 6 bases and J 6 bases; bases outside gene matches: 7. CDR3 in DNA: TGTGCCAGCAGCTCACTAGCGGGGGGGCTGCAGACCCAGTACTTC. As protein: CASSSLAGGLQTQYF.

This clonotype was counted a few times. The V gene is TRBV4-2, the J gene TRBJ2-7; no reliable D call. V was cut by 4 bases and J by 3 bases, with 16 bases left in between. CDR1 and CDR2 from the germline V gene are LGHNA and YNFKEQ. This CDR3 is built from 15 residues. CDR3 nucleotides: TGTGCCAGCAGCCTGGGATCCGCCTCGGGCTACGAGCAGTACTTC. Amino acids: CASSLGSASGYEQYF.

This sequence joins TRBV13 and TRBJ2-5; no clear D gene. This CDR3 has 15 amino acids. V gave up 4 bases and J gave up 5 bases, with 17 bases separating them. Germline V gene lookup returns CDR1 PRHDT and CDR2 FYEKMQ (reference sequence). The CDR3 bases are TGTGCCAGCAGCTCACGAGCGAGGCGTGGTGAGACCCAGTACTTC. Translating gives CASSSRARRGETQYF.

CDR3 protein: CASSEPGILTYEQYF. The DNA of the CDR3 is TGTGCCAGCAGTGAACCAGGGATCCTAACCTACGAGCAGTACTTC. The gene calls are TRBV25-1 and TRBJ2-7, with TRBD1 as a possible D gene (5 bases). This CDR3 is 15 amino acids long. Trimming removed 2 bases from V and 2 bases from J, with 13 bases in between. Per the germline V gene, CDR1 is MGHDK and CDR2 is SYGVNS.

V usage is TRBV6-2 or TRBV6-3 and J usage is TRBJ2-4, with D unclear. The J call may be wrong; the DNA end is better matched by TRBJ2-7. This CDR3 is built from 12 residues. Germline lookup yields CDR1 MNHEY and CDR2 SVGEGT. The CDR3 region is CASSYGHHEQYF. The CDR3 bases are TGTGCCAGCAGTTACGGCCACCACGAGCAGTACTTC.

On this clonotype: At one of its ends the junction is not consistent with the germline gene, which may arise from a read error. The chain carries TRBV20-1 and TRBJ2-3; TRBD1 aligns across 10 bases. The CDR3 contains 16 residues. Germline V lookup: CDR1 DFQATT, CDR2 SNEGSKA (reference sequence). For the CDR3, the DNA is TGCAGTGCCCCGGGACAGGGGAAGAGAGTCACAGGTACGCAGTATTTT. It codes for CSAPGQGKRVTGTQYF.